The rows below give T cell receptor beta chains drawn from one sample of a study of OX40 agonist ivuxolimab in advanced cancers. The table came from immunoSEQ multiplex PCR; TCRdb's copy has only in-frame clones and leaves some out. The table shows more than 50,000 clones, with 85% occurring only once. This sample comprised CD4+ or CD8+ T cells sorted from blood, obtained in a trial of the OX40 agonist ivuxolimab. The source is an adult with an advanced solid tumor such as melanoma, head and neck, liver or kidney cancer. The CDR3 runs from the conserved cysteine through the conserved F or W. D genes are given only for firm matches. Rows may omit the clone size; those that give it use once, few, many or a size class.

j_call d_call v_call clone_size cdr3_nt cdr3_aa
TRBJ2-7 NA TRBV5-6 NA TGTGCCAGCAGCTTGGTTGAAGTGGGCTCCTACGAGCAGTACTTC CASSLVEVGSYEQYF
TRBJ1-2 NA TRBV6-5 NA TGTGCCAGCAGTTACCAACAGGGCGGCTATGGCTACACCTTC CASSYQQGGYGYTF
TRBJ2-7 NA TRBV18 NA TGTGCCAGCTCACCACCTGTCTCGGCCGGGATCTACGAGCAGTACTTC CASSPPVSAGIYEQYF
TRBJ2-1 NA TRBV5-6 NA TGTGCCAGCAGCTTGGGGAGGGGTACGTACAATGAGCAGTTCTTC CASSLGRGTYNEQFF
TRBJ2-1 TRBD2 TRBV4-1 once TGCGCCAGCAGCCAAGATAAGGGTGGCGGGAGGTTAAATGAGCAGTTCTTC CASSQDKGGGRLNEQFF
TRBJ2-3 NA TRBV9 NA TGTGCCAGCAGCGTATGGGGGAGTGGGGATACGCAGTATTTT CASSVWGSGDTQYF
TRBJ1-4 NA TRBV27 NA TGTGCCAGCAGTTCGCGCAATCTAGCGGGAGAAAAACTGTTTTTT CASSSRNLAGEKLFF
TRBJ2-5 NA TRBV30 NA TGTGCCTGGAGTGACGTAGCGGAGATTGAGACCCAGTACTTC CAWSDVAEIETQYF
TRBJ1-2 NA TRBV7-2 once TGTGCCAGCCGCATAAACAGGGATGGCTACACCTTC CASRINRDGYTF
TRBJ2-7 NA TRBV27 NA TGTGCCAGCAGTCCTTCCCCGGGCGACTCCTACGAGCAGTACTTC CASSPSPGDSYEQYF
TRBJ1-5 TRBD1 TRBV19 NA TGTGCCAGTAGTATAGGGACAGGCCAGGGGTATAGCAATCAGCCCCAGCATTTT CASSIGTGQGYSNQPQHF
TRBJ1-2 NA TRBV7-2 NA TGTGCCAGCAGCTTAGCGCAGGGTCAGGCAGGGGGCTACACCTTC CASSLAQGQAGGYTF
TRBJ1-6 NA TRBV30 many TGTGCCTGGAGTCCTTTAGTCCCGAATTCACCCCTCCACTTT CAWSPLVPNSPLHF
TRBJ1-1 NA TRBV7-6 NA TGTGCCAGCAGCGTTCCGTGGGGGAACACTGAAGCTTTCTTT CASSVPWGNTEAFF
TRBJ1-3 TRBD1 TRBV19 NA TGTAGTACTAGCGGACAGGGCGGGACTCTCTCTGGAAACACCATATATTTT CSTSGQGGTLSGNTIYF
TRBJ2-2 NA TRBV6-5 NA TGTGCCAGCAGTCCGGGAGTCACCGGGGAGCTGTTTTTT CASSPGVTGELFF
TRBJ2-5 NA TRBV6-1 once TGTGCCAGCAGCCTCGGGAGCTCCCCCCGAGAGACCCAGTACTTC CASSLGSSPRETQYF
TRBJ2-7 TRBD1 TRBV5-4 NA TGTGCCAGCAGCCCCATTTCCGGGACAGGGTCCTACGAGCAGTACTTC CASSPISGTGSYEQYF
TRBJ2-3 NA TRBV5-1 NA TGCGCCAGCAGCTTGGCCGTAGATACGCAGTATTTT CASSLAVDTQYF
TRBJ2-3 NA TRBV7-9 once TGTGCCAGCAGCTCAGTCACAGATACGCAGTATTTT CASSSVTDTQYF
TRBJ1-6 NA TRBV30 NA TGTGCCTGGAGTTCTGGGTTGACGAATTCACCCCTCCACTTT CAWSSGLTNSPLHF
TRBJ2-7 TRBD1 TRBV19 NA TGTGCCAGTAGTATCGTCTCCGGAACAGGGGTTTACGAGCAGTACTTC CASSIVSGTGVYEQYF
TRBJ2-2 NA TRBV7-2 NA TGTGCCAGCAGTTGGAGGGTGAACACCGGGGAGCTGTTTTTT CASSWRVNTGELFF
TRBJ2-5 NA TRBV6-6 NA TGTGCCAGCAGTTTCCGGGTAGGAGAGACCCAGTACTTC CASSFRVGETQYF
TRBJ2-4 TRBD2 TRBV18 NA TGTGCCAGCTCGAGAAACCGGGAGGGAAGGAACATTCAGTACTTC CASSRNREGRNIQYF
TRBJ1-6 NA TRBV11-1 NA TGTGCCAGCAGCTTAGGGGGGGCTGCGTATTCACCCCTCCACTTT CASSLGGAAYSPLHF
TRBJ2-2 NA TRBV5-6 few TGTGCCAGCAGCCCGAAAGTGGGGTACACCGGGGAGCTGTTTTTT CASSPKVGYTGELFF
TRBJ1-1 NA TRBV13 NA TGTGCCAGCGGGAAAAACACTGAAGCTTTCTTT CASGKNTEAFF
TRBJ2-3 NA TRBV7-9 once TGTGCCAGCAGCTTAGAAGGGGGCACAGATACGCAGTATTTT CASSLEGGTDTQYF
TRBJ1-5 NA TRBV19 NA TGTGCCAGTAGTACAGGGTCCAATCAGCCCCAGCATTTT CASSTGSNQPQHF
TRBJ1-2 NA TRBV28 NA TGTGCCAGCAGTCCACGGGACATTTATGGCTACACCTTC CASSPRDIYGYTF
TRBJ1-1 NA TRBV9 NA TGTGCCAGCAGCACAAGCTGGGGAGGCACTGAAGCTTTCTTT CASSTSWGGTEAFF
TRBJ1-1 NA TRBV4-1 NA TGCGCCAGCAGCGACATGAGCAGGGGCACTGAAGCTTTCTTT CASSDMSRGTEAFF
TRBJ1-1 NA TRBV10-3 NA TGTGCCTCCGGGGGGAGGTACACTGAAGCTTTCTTT CASGGRYTEAFF
TRBJ1-4 NA TRBV9 NA TGTGCCAGCAGCGTAGGAGGGACAACTAATGAAAAACTGTTTTTT CASSVGGTTNEKLFF
TRBJ2-1 TRBD2 TRBV6-5 NA TGTGCCAGCAGTTACTTCCCTAGCGGGTCCGGGAATGAGCAGTTCTTC CASSYFPSGSGNEQFF
TRBJ2-1 TRBD2 TRBV30 NA TGTGCCTGGAGTGTACTGGGGCGGGAGGACCATGAGCAGTTCTTC CAWSVLGREDHEQFF
TRBJ2-7 NA TRBV5-6 NA TGTGCCAGCAGCTTGAACAGGGTGAACGAGCAGTACTTC CASSLNRVNEQYF
TRBJ1-1 NA TRBV10-2 NA TGCGCCAGCAGTGAGTCAGGGTGGACTGAAGCTTTCTTT CASSESGWTEAFF
TRBJ1-3 NA TRBV28 NA TGTGCCAGCAGGAAGAGCTCTGGAAACACCATATATTTT CASRKSSGNTIYF
TRBJ2-7 TRBD2 TRBV7-8 NA TGTGCCAGCAGCCGTAGTAGCGGGAACCTCCCCTACGAGCAGTACTTC CASSRSSGNLPYEQYF
TRBJ1-5 NA TRBV9 NA TGTGCCAGCAGCCCCTCTCAGCCCCAGCATTTT CASSPSQPQHF
TRBJ2-3 NA TRBV27 NA TGTGCCAGCAGGTTATCGTGGGGACCACCCACAGATACGCAGTATTTT CASRLSWGPPTDTQYF
TRBJ1-3 NA TRBV5-1 NA TGCGCCAGCAGCTTATACACAGGGTCTGGAAACACCATATATTTT CASSLYTGSGNTIYF
TRBJ2-3 NA TRBV25-1 NA TGTGCCAGCAGTCCGGGACGGCGGACCTTCACAGATACGCAGTATTTT CASSPGRRTFTDTQYF
TRBJ1-5 NA TRBV18 NA TGTGCCAGCTCACCGGCCGGGGGCACCGATCAGCCCCAGCATTTT CASSPAGGTDQPQHF